Listed below are T cell receptor beta chains from one sample, sequenced in a study of T-cell memory formation after mild COVID-19. MiXCR was run by TCRdb on the 5' RACE reads, yielding one entry per CDR3 protein. This table has roughly 150,000 distinct CDR3 sequences, 10% to 15% appearing once. The source material was PBMCs or a T cell subset sorted from them (not recorded which). The origin of the receptors is a man between 18 and 35 years old who had mild COVID-19 (a few samples of this study predate the infection). Cell type and time point are not known. CDR3s include the opening cysteine and the closing phenylalanine or tryptophan. Each record gives: CDR3 length, J gene, V gene, D gene, clone size, CDR3 DNA, CDR3 protein. A D gene is named only where the DNA matches it firmly. Some rows mark clone size as missing; the rest say once, few, many or name a class of expanded clone.

15,TRBJ1-2,TRBV29-1,-,-,TGCAGCGTTGGCCTCAAAGGTGTGACAGTCTATGGCTACACCTTC,CSVGLKGVTVYGYTF
14,TRBJ1-6,TRBV3-1,-,few,TGTGCCAGCAGCCAAGACGGGTATCCATCACCCCTCCACTTT,CASSQDGYPSPLHF
13,TRBJ2-1,TRBV15,-,-,TGTGCCACCAATCGCCAGGGGTACAATGAGCAGTTCTTC,CATNRQGYNEQFF
13,TRBJ2-2,TRBV29-1,-,many,TGCAGCGTTGACCCAACGAACACCGGGGAGCTGTTTTTT,CSVDPTNTGELFF
14,TRBJ1-1,TRBV5-1,-,-,TGCGCCAGCAGCTTGACATTGGGTAGCACTGAAGCTTTCTTT,CASSLTLGSTEAFF
17,TRBJ1-2,TRBV28,TRBD1,-,TGTGCCAGCAGTATATACGTAACAGGGGGCGGCGGCTATGGCTACACCTTC,CASSIYVTGGGGYGYTF
15,TRBJ1-2,TRBV7-8,-,-,TGTGCCAGCAGCTTAGAGGCGGGGGCGGTCAATGGCTACACCTTC,CASSLEAGAVNGYTF
15,TRBJ1-2,TRBV7-2,-,-,TGTGCCAGCAGCTTAAATGAGGGGGAAAACTATGGCTACACCTTC,CASSLNEGENYGYTF
14,TRBJ2-7,TRBV12-3/TRBV12-4,-,few,TGTGCCAGCAGTCCCCGACGGGGATCCTACGAGCAGTACTTC,CASSPRRGSYEQYF
12,TRBJ1-1,TRBV6-1,-,few,TGTGCCAGCAGTGATTGGACACGTGAAGCTTTCTTT,CASSDWTREAFF
15,TRBJ1-2,TRBV5-1,-,-,TGCGCCAGCAGCTTCAATCCGGGGGCTAACTATGGCTACACCTTC,CASSFNPGANYGYTF
14,TRBJ2-1,TRBV9,-,-,TGTGCCAGCAGCCCCTCGGCAGGGCACAATGAGCAGTTCTTC,CASSPSAGHNEQFF
18,TRBJ2-2,TRBV27,TRBD2,few,TGTGCCAGCAGTCCCTACCCTAGCGGGGGGATTAACACCGGGGAGCTGTTTTTT,CASSPYPSGGINTGELFF
13,TRBJ2-7,TRBV5-1,-,few,TGCGCCAGCAGCATCCCCGGCGTCTACGAGCAGTACTTC,CASSIPGVYEQYF
14,TRBJ1-4,TRBV20-1,-,-,TGCAGTGCTAGAGATCAAGGACTTTTTGAAAAACTGTTTTTT,CSARDQGLFEKLFF
13,TRBJ2-5,TRBV19,-,few,TGTGCCAGTAGTCCAAATTCGATGGAGACCCAGTACTTC,CASSPNSMETQYF
14,TRBJ1-6,TRBV7-2,-,few,TGTGCCAGCAGCCCGGGGGTTGATCTTTTGCCCCTCCACTTT,CASSPGVDLLPLHF
15,TRBJ2-1,TRBV5-1,-,few,TGCGCCAGCAGCTTTGAGGGCCCCCTGGGAAATGAGCAGTTCTTC,CASSFEGPLGNEQFF